The 23 T cell receptor beta chains below come from one sample, sequenced in a study of persistence of HIV-infected CD4 T cells. These receptors' targets are unknown. The stimulus was lysate of CMV-infected fibroblasts, about 10 ug/mL. Responding CD4+ T cells were sorted by upregulation of both CD40 ligand and CD69. Sequencing used immunoSEQ version 4 in survey mode. Only in-frame clones appear in the TCRdb table, and some are missing; sequencing was by immunoSEQ multiplex PCR. The sample includes roughly 13,000 clones, over 60% seen only once; the top ten take approximately 17%. Sequences were derived from CD4+ T cells sorted from PBMCs after approximately 19-hour stimulation, sampled from a patient who received antiretroviral therapy. Receptors originate from an adult man with HIV who was CMV-seropositive.

V and J are TRBV9 and TRBJ2-7, with D uncertain. This CDR3 has 14 amino acids. Germline CDR1 reads SGDLS; CDR2 reads YYNGEE. The V and J ends lost 0 bases and 2 bases respectively, with 9 bases between them. CDR3 loop: CASSVATGPYEQYF. DNA of the CDR3: TGTGCCAGCAGCGTAGCGACCGGACCCTACGAGCAGTACTTC. The variable domain in full, with the rest retrieved from reference TRBV9 and TRBJ2-7, is DSGVTQTPKHLITATGQRVTLRCSPRSGDLSVYWYQQSLDQGLQFLIQYYNGEERAKGNILERFSAQQFPDLHSELNLSSLELGDSALYFCASSVATGPYEQYFGPGTRLTVT.

By sample fraction, this clone is medium-sized. This chain links TRBV27 with TRBJ1-1; D unresolved. This CDR3 contains 15 residues. Germline-derived CDR1 and CDR2 are MNHEY and SMNVEV (reference sequence). Trimming removed 2 bases from V and 4 bases from J, with 14 bases in between. The chain's CDR3 is CASSLTGSWSTEAFF. The CDR3 DNA sequence: TGTGCCAGCAGTTTAACGGGCAGTTGGAGCACTGAAGCTTTCTTT.

This clone was observed a handful of times. CDR3 loop: CASSRTGNNQPQHF. The CDR3 DNA reads as TGTGCCAGCTCACGTACAGGGAACAATCAGCCCCAGCATTTT. The chain has TRBV18 and TRBJ1-5, with D perhaps matching TRBD1 (6 bases). CDR1 is KGHSH, CDR2 LQKENI, per germline. This CDR3 is built from 14 residues. Trimming cost V 4 bases and J 3 bases, with 10 bases left between them.

The chain recombines TRBV7-8 with TRBJ1-4; maybe TRBD1 (5 bases). This CDR3 contains 17 residues. Trimming took off 5 bases at V and 0 bases at J, with 16 bases between the two ends. The germline gives CDR1 SGHVS, CDR2 FQNEAQ. The CDR3 nucleotides read TGTGCCAGCAGCCCCTGGACACTCCAAGCAACTAATGAAAAACTGTTTTTT. Amino acid sequence: CASSPWTLQATNEKLFF.

The rearrangement joins TRBV7-2 to TRBJ2-7; possibly TRBD1 for D (5 bases). The V gene's germline CDR1 is SGHTA and CDR2 FQGNSA. The CDR3 runs 13 residues. V was clipped by 6 bases and J by 4 bases, with 13 bases between them. The CDR3 nucleotides are TGTGCCAGCAGGCAAATACAGGCTTACGAGCAGTACTTC. This sequence encodes CASRQIQAYEQYF.

The rearrangement joins TRBV29-1 to TRBJ2-2; 10 positions match TRBD1. J lost 5 bases, V lost 7 bases, and 7 bases had no gene match. Germline-derived CDR1 and CDR2 are SQVTM and ANQGSEA. The length of the CDR3 is 14 residues. The CDR3, as DNA: TGCAGCGCCACCGGGACAGGGGCTACCGGGGAGCTGTTTTTT. Its translation is CSATGTGATGELFF.

This chain uses TRBV7-3 with TRBJ2-1; D not certain. Germline values: CDR1 SGHTA, CDR2 FQGTGA. The ends were cut back, 1 base at V and 9 bases at J, with 10 bases in the middle. The CDR3 runs 13 residues. CDR3 sequence (DNA): TGTGCCAGCAGCTTAAACATGGCGCGTGAGCAGTTCTTC. This translates into CASSLNMAREQFF.

This chain joins TRBV10-1 and TRBJ1-6, with 7 bases aligning to TRBD1. Trimming removed 6 bases from V and 7 bases from J; junction bases left unmatched: 3. CDR3 length: 13 residues. Per germline, CDR1 WNHNN and CDR2 SYGVQD (reference sequence). CDR3 DNA sequence: TGCGCCAGCAGAAGGGACAGCAATTCACCCCTCCACTTT. Translating it yields CASRRDSNSPLHF.

This clone came up a few times. Here the CDR3 reads CASSLEGGSNTDTQYF. CDR3 nucleotide sequence: TGCGCCAGCAGCCTGGAGGGAGGATCTAACACAGATACGCAGTATTTT. This chain connects TRBV5-1 to TRBJ2-3, with D tentatively TRBD2 (6 bases). From germline, CDR1 is SGHRS and CDR2 YFSETQ. V was clipped by 4 bases and J by 2 bases, with 17 bases between them. The CDR3 consists of 16 residues.

In this sample, this clone turned up a few times. The V and J genes are TRBV7-3 and TRBJ2-1, with TRBD2 matching over 12 bases. CDR1 SGHTA and CDR2 FQGTGA come from the germline V gene. The length of the CDR3 is 14 residues. Trimming took 4 bases from V and 9 from J; bases not matched to a gene: 4. CDR3: CASSSSGGATEQFF. The CDR3 DNA reads as TGTGCCAGCAGCTCTAGCGGGGGGGCCACTGAGCAGTTCTTC.

The chain couples TRBV6-5 to TRBJ1-1, with TRBD1 matching over 8 bases. Looked up from germline, CDR1 is MNHEY and CDR2 is SVGAGI. Germline trimming cut 4 bases from V and 6 bases from J; bases unmatched to any gene: 10. The CDR3 is 15 residues long. The CDR3 DNA sequence: TGTGCCAGCAGTTCCAGGACAGGGTTGATCCCTGAAGCTTTCTTT. This sequence encodes CASSSRTGLIPEAFF.

In its sample, this clone was seen a few times. The CDR3 nucleotides are TGCGCCAGCCGCACCCCTGGGGGGGGCGGGGGAACTTCCTACGAGCAGTACTTC. Translating it yields CASRTPGGGGGTSYEQYF. The chain couples TRBV10-1 to TRBJ2-7, with a tentative D call TRBD2 (7 bases). The germline V and J ends were trimmed by 8 bases and 1 base, with 27 bases remaining between them. The CDR3 spans 18 residues. Germline assignment: CDR1 WNHNN and CDR2 SYGVQD (reference sequence).

This chain joins TRBV5-1 and TRBJ1-4, with D tentatively TRBD1 (5 bases). V was cut by 2 bases and J by 4 bases, with 9 bases left in between. This CDR3 spans 14 amino acids. CDR1 SGHRS and CDR2 YFSETQ come from the germline V gene. Here the CDR3 DNA reads TGCGCCAGCAGCTTTCAGGGACTTAATGAAAAACTGTTTTTT. It specifies CASSFQGLNEKLFF.

In this sample, this clone turned up a few times. This chain joins TRBV3-1 (or the pseudogene TRBV3-2) and TRBJ2-7, with D tentatively TRBD2 (6 bases). V dropped 4 bases and J dropped 0 bases, with 16 bases sitting between them. The CDR3 is 16 amino acids. Germline V CDR1 and CDR2: LGHDT, YNNKEL (reference sequence). CDR3 amino acids: CASSPWPGLPSYEQYF. The CDR3 nucleotides are TGTGCCAGCAGCCCCTGGCCGGGACTTCCCTCCTACGAGCAGTACTTC.

The rearrangement joins TRBV2 to TRBJ2-3; D uncertain. In germline, CDR1 is SNHLY, CDR2 FYNNEI. The CDR3 length is 12 residues. V lost 0 bases and J lost 8, with 6 bases in between. CDR3 sequence: CASSEARSTQYF. CDR3 coding DNA: TGTGCCAGCAGTGAAGCCCGGTCTACGCAGTATTTT.

The V call is TRBV5-1, the J call TRBJ2-7; 8 bases align to TRBD2. The CDR3 covers 13 residues. With V trimmed by 1 base and J by 6 bases, 3 bases remained unmatched. Germline V lookup: CDR1 SGHRS, CDR2 YFSETQ. The CDR3 protein is CASSLLAGGEQYF. CDR3 sequence (DNA): TGCGCCAGCAGCTTGTTGGCGGGGGGCGAGCAGTACTTC.

The chain joins TRBV29-1 to TRBJ2-3; TRBD1 matches 8 bases. The V gene's germline CDR1 is SQVTM and CDR2 ANQGSEA. The CDR3 is made up of 16 amino acids. Unmatched junction bases numbered 11, after V lost 0 bases and J lost 6 bases. CDR3 bases: TGCAGCGTTGAAGATTCCCCAGGGGGCTTGGTGGATACGCAGTATTTT. Its protein is CSVEDSPGGLVDTQYF.

The chain uses TRBV5-1 and TRBJ1-2; TRBD1 matches 7 bases. Looked up from germline, CDR1 is SGHRS and CDR2 is YFSETQ. The junction had 10 bases not matched to a gene; V was cut back by 4 bases and J by 4 bases. The CDR3 totals 15 residues. The CDR3 protein is CASSPGQNHPYGYTF. CDR3 sequence (DNA): TGCGCCAGCAGCCCGGGACAGAATCACCCCTATGGCTACACCTTC.

This sequence joins TRBV28 and TRBJ2-3, with D tentatively TRBD1 (6 bases). The CDR3 spans 15 residues. The V and J ends lost 5 bases and 0 bases respectively, with 12 bases between them. Germline CDR1 and CDR2: MDHEN and SYDVKM. The CDR3 reads CASSEGGTSTDTQYF. As DNA, the CDR3 is TGTGCCAGCAGTGAAGGGGGAACTAGCACAGATACGCAGTATTTT.

The chain employs TRBV6-5 and TRBJ2-1, with a weak D call TRBD2 (6 bases). Between the trimmed V and J ends, which lost 7 bases and 1 base, there was a span of 14 bases. The CDR3 length is 15 residues. Looked up from germline, CDR1 is MNHEY and CDR2 is SVGAGI. The CDR3 bases are TGTGCCAGCACGCCCCGTGGGGGGTCCTACAATGAGCAGTTCTTC. Translated: CASTPRGGSYNEQFF.

V and J are TRBV2 and TRBJ2-3, with D perhaps matching TRBD1 (5 bases). V was clipped by 0 bases and J by 8 bases, with 9 bases between them. The CDR3 extends over 13 amino acids. CDR1 is SNHLY and CDR2 is FYNNEI in the germline V gene. CDR3 nucleotides: TGTGCCAGCAGTGAAGCGCAACAGGCTACGCAGTATTTT. Translating gives CASSEAQQATQYF.

This clone rates as medium-sized. The chain joins TRBV28 to TRBJ1-4; tentatively, D is TRBD1 (6 bases). The CDR3 consists of 14 residues. Germline values: CDR1 MDHEN, CDR2 SYDVKM. Trimming took 4 bases from V and 14 from J, leaving 20 bases between them. The CDR3 DNA reads TGTGCCAGCAGTTCATATAACAGGGAGGTCGAGCTGTTTTTT. It codes for CASSSYNREVELFF.

The chain couples TRBV29-1 to TRBJ1-5, with TRBD1 matching 8 bases. The CDR3 has 13 residues. Germline V gene sequence: CDR1 SQVTM, CDR2 ANQGSEA. The ends lost 5 bases at V and 4 bases at J; junction bases unmatched: 4. The CDR3: CSVLTGENQPQHF. In DNA, the CDR3 is TGCAGCGTTTTGACAGGGGAGAATCAGCCCCAGCATTTT.